This TCR beta chain was observed in a study of cytomegalovirus exposure and HLA in healthy donors. Study-level points and caveats: Cytomegalovirus association was listed for 164 TCR beta chains.

Researchers ran the PCR with 60 Vbeta and 13 Jbeta primers. TCRdb keeps only in-frame clones here, not all; method: immunoSEQ multiplex PCR. The sample records around 180,000 clones, roughly 87% being singletons. Note on this clone: Its antigen is as yet unknown.

The CDR3 spans 15 residues. The V gene lost 2 bases and the J gene lost 8 bases, with 19 bases spanning the gap. Germline V gene data show CDR1 as SGHDT and CDR2 as YYEEEE. The genes are TRBV5-6 and TRBJ1-2; D remains unclear. The clonotype comes from a girl under three years old in good health and CMV-seronegative. Source material: PBMCs. DNA of the CDR3: TGTGCCAGCAGCTTAGATTCACGGAGCCTTAAGGGCTACACCTTC. This codes for CASSLDSRSLKGYTF.